This T cell receptor beta chain came from a study of cytomegalovirus exposure and HLA in healthy donors. As for the study in general: According to later analysis, the same platform produced the roughly 120 validation and some 680 first-cohort repertoires.

TCRdb keeps only in-frame clones here, not all; method: immunoSEQ multiplex PCR. The table shows 150,000 to 200,000 clones, with about 82% occurring only once. The junction had 5 bases not matched to a gene; V was cut back by 4 bases and J by 2 bases. The CDR3 totals 17 residues. Germline V gene lookup returns CDR1 SGHAT and CDR2 FQNNGV. Study-wide points: It was reportedly the case that the classifier diagnosed cytomegalovirus status with high specificity and sensitivity. The authors listed approximately 150 TCR beta chains as cytomegalovirus-associated.

Turning to this clone: Antigen specificity is unknown.

Sequencing was done on a sample of PBMCs. The chain carries TRBV11-2 and TRBJ2-1; 13 bases match TRBD2. The source is a woman aged 18-29 years in good health and CMV-seronegative. The DNA for the CDR3 is TGTGCCAGCAGCTACGGACTAGCGGGAGTACCCTACAATGAGCAGTTCTTC. This translates into CASSYGLAGVPYNEQFF.